This T cell receptor beta chain was profiled in a study of blood T cell repertoires in COVID-19. Study background: Sites across the United States, Italy and Spain contributed samples from acute and convalescent COVID-19. From T cells, B-cell-depleted T cells, or PBMCs came the material, which was cDNA or gDNA.

In the original analysis: Researchers report that nucleated cell counts were estimated from reference gene primer amplification. Profiling relied on immunoSEQ multiplex PCR, and the TCRdb table lists in-frame clones only, not all of them. D and trimming were read from the DNA, whereas the V and J calls and clone size are those reported in that table. The sample records about 160,000 clones, 82% being singletons. Sequencing was done on a sample of peripheral blood. The receptor's source is an elderly woman with active or convalescent COVID-19.

CDR3 in DNA: TGTGCCAGCAGCTTCGGAGTACCAGATACGCAGTATTTT. Translation: CASSFGVPDTQYF. V usage is TRBV5-6 and J usage is TRBJ2-3; D unresolved. Trimming stripped 2 bases from V and 4 bases from J, with 8 bases between. The CDR3 is made up of 13 amino acids. Germline V gives CDR1 SGHDT, CDR2 YYEEEE.